These 11 T cell receptor beta chains were all obtained from the same sample, sequenced in a study of CD8 T cells in ankylosing spondylitis. Using its own MiXCR run on the 5' RACE reads, TCRdb lists one record per CDR3 protein. The sample shows about 69,000 distinct CDR3 sequences, approximately 5% of them seen only once. Sample: blood, either unsorted or a sorted T cell fraction (not recorded which). The receptors originated from a male donor with ankylosing spondylitis or in good health (not recorded which).

This clonotype was seen many times. V gene TRBV15 combines with J gene TRBJ1-3; TRBD1 matches at 10 bases. CDR1 is LNHNV, CDR2 YYDKDF, per germline (reference sequence). V gave up 1 base and J gave up 8 bases; unmatched junction bases: 2. This CDR3 has 14 amino acids. The CDR3 loop reads CATSRGDRGDTIYF. The CDR3 DNA follows: TGTGCCACCAGCAGAGGGGACAGGGGAGACACCATATATTTT.

There are many counts of this clonotype. The V and J genes are TRBV29-1 and TRBJ1-2; D gene uncertain. Per germline, CDR1 SQVTM and CDR2 ANQGSEA. The V and J ends lost 1 base and 4 bases respectively, with 10 bases between them. This CDR3 contains 13 residues. CDR3 loop: CSVEGIGSYGYTF. The CDR3 bases are TGCAGCGTTGAAGGGATAGGGAGCTATGGCTACACCTTC.

In this sample, this clonotype turned up many times. V usage is TRBV3-1 and J usage is TRBJ2-7; D remains unclear. This CDR3 comprises 16 residues. The germline V and J ends were trimmed by 0 bases and 0 bases, with 12 bases remaining between them. Germline CDR1 and CDR2: LGHDT and YNNKEL (reference sequence). This CDR3 reads CASSQDLAASSYEQYF. DNA for the CDR3: TGTGCCAGCAGCCAAGATCTGGCGGCGAGCTCCTACGAGCAGTACTTC.

This clonotype occurred many times. The V and J genes are TRBV27 and TRBJ2-3; 14 nucleotides agree with TRBD2. Germline V gives CDR1 MNHEY, CDR2 SMNVEV (reference sequence). The CDR3 runs to 16 residues. J gave up 6 bases and V 5 bases, and 7 bases lay outside the gene matches. The CDR3 here is CASSTRLAGGADTQYF. The CDR3 region has the DNA TGTGCCAGCAGTACGCGACTAGCGGGGGGGGCTGATACGCAGTATTTT.

This clonotype was seen ten or more times. The chain has TRBV12-3 or TRBV12-4 and TRBJ2-2; 8 nucleotides align to TRBD2. The V and J ends lost 9 bases and 6 bases, in that order; junction bases with no gene match: 9. The CDR3 spans 14 residues. In nucleotides, the CDR3 is TGTGCCAGTTTCTTAGCGGGGTCCGCCGGGGAGCTGTTTTTT. Encoded protein: CASFLAGSAGELFF.

Notes on this clonotype: A junction end diverges from the germline sequence, so it may reflect a read error. The gene calls are TRBV6-1 and TRBJ1-1; D is unclear. The CDR3 totals 16 residues. Germline assignment: CDR1 MNHNS and CDR2 SASEGT. The CDR3 DNA reads TGTGCCAGCAGTCGCTTGCCCCAGTCAAGGAATACTGCAGCTTTCTTT. Protein: CASSRLPQSRNTAAFF.

This clonotype was seen at least ten times. V usage is TRBV10-1 and J usage is TRBJ2-1; 8 nucleotides line up with TRBD1. This CDR3 is 14 amino acids long. CDR1 is WNHNN and CDR2 is SYGVQD in the germline V gene (reference sequence). V shed 5 bases, J shed 7 bases, and the junction held 7 bases outside the gene matches. The CDR3 bases are TGCGCCAGCAGTCCGGACAGGGATTGGAATGAGCAGTTCTTC. Its translation is CASSPDRDWNEQFF.

The sample holds many counts of this clonotype. This chain's CDR3 is CASSVDSDQPQHF. DNA for the CDR3: TGTGCCAGCAGTGTGGACAGCGATCAGCCCCAGCATTTT. This chain links TRBV2 with TRBJ1-5; perhaps TRBD1 as D (6 bases). There are 13 residues in the CDR3. V gave up 4 bases and J gave up 5 bases, with 9 bases separating them. Per the germline V gene, CDR1 is SNHLY and CDR2 is FYNNEI.

In its sample, this clonotype was seen many times. This sequence joins TRBV20-1 and TRBJ2-2, with D perhaps being TRBD1 or TRBD2 (6 bases each). The CDR3 extends over 16 amino acids. V lost 0 bases and J lost 4, with 15 bases in between. In germline, CDR1 is DFQATT, CDR2 SNEGSKA (reference sequence). The CDR3 is CSARDPGAKGTGELFF. The CDR3 DNA sequence: TGCAGTGCTAGAGATCCGGGGGCCAAGGGCACCGGGGAGCTGTTTTTT.

This clonotype was seen at least ten times. The V and J genes are TRBV5-1 and TRBJ2-7; tentative D call: TRBD2 (6 bases). This CDR3 contains 15 residues. Trimming removed 0 bases from V and 3 bases from J, with 13 bases in between. Germline V gene lookup returns CDR1 SGHRS and CDR2 YFSETQ. The chain's CDR3 is CASSLGGTFDYEQYF. For the CDR3, the DNA is TGCGCCAGCAGCTTGGGGGGGACTTTCGACTACGAGCAGTACTTC.

V and J are TRBV12-3 or TRBV12-4 and TRBJ2-5, with 11 positions matching TRBD2. With V trimmed by 6 bases and J by 4 bases, 7 bases remained unmatched. This CDR3 is 15 amino acids long. The CDR3 region is CASRPMTSGAETQYF. The CDR3 DNA is TGTGCCAGCAGACCTATGACTAGCGGGGCAGAGACCCAGTACTTC.